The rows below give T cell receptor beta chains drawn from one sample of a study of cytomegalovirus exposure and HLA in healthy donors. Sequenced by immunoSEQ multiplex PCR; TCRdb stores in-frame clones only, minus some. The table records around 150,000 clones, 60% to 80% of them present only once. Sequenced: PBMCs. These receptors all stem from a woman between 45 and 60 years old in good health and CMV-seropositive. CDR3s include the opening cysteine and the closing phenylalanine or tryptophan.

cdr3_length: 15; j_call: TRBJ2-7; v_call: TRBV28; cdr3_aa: CASSDPDRLTYEQYF
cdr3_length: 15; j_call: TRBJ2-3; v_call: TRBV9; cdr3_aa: CASSVETSGTRTQYF
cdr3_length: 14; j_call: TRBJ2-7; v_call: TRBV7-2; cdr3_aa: CASRGAAGGHEQYF
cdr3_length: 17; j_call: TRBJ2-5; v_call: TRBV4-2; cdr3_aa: CASSQAKGLAGKETQYF
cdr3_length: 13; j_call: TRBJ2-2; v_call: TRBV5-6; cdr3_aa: CASSEEVTRELFF
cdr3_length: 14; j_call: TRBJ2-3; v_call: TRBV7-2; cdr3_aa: CASSLGRLPDTQYF
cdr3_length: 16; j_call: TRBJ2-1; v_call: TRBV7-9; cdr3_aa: CASSPPGLAGIDEQFF
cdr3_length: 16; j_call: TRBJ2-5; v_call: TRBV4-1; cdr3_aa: CASSQAPGQGYETQYF
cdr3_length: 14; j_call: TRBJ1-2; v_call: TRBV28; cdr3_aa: CASSSTQTNYGYTF
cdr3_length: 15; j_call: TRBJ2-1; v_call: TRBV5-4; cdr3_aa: CASSLVAGVHNEQFF
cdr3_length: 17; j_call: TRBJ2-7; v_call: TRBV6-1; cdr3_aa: CASSEALAGRAWYEQYF
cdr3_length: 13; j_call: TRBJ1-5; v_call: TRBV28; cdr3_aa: CASFDSFNQPQHF
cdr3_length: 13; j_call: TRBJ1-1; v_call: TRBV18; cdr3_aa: CASSPVKNTEAFF
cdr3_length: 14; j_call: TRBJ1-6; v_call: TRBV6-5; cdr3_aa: CASSSRQGNSPLHF
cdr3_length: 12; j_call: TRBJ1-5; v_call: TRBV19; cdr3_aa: CASSMRNQPQHF
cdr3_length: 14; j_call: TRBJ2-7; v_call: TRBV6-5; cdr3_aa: CASTPGQGSHEQYF
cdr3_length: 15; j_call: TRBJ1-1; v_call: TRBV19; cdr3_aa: CASTRDRARDTEAFF
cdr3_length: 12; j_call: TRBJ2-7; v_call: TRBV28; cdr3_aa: CAIHRGSYEQYF
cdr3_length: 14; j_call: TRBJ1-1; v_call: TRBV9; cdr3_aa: CASSVVRGNTEAFF
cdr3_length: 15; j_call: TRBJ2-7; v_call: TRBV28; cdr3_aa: CASSLRGLAGDEQYF
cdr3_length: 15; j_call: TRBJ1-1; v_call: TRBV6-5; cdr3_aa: CASSPGQGAHLGAFF
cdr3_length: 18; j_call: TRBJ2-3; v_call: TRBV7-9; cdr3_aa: CASSYTYRGRENTDTQYF
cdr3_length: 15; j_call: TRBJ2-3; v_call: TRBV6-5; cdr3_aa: CASSYVGTGSDTQYF
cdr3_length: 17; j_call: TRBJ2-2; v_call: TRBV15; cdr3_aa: CATSSGAAGWNTGELFF
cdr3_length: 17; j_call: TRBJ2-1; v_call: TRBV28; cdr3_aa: CASSPLGGGAGNNEQFF
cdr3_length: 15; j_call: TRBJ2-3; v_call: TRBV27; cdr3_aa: CASSLAGGYTDTQYF
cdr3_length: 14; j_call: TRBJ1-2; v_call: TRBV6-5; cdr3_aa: CASSVRDRDYGYTF
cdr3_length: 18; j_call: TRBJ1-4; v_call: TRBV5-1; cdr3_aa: CASSLALTGSLRDEKLFF
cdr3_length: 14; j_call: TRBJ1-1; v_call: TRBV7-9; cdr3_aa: CASSSLAGLTEAFF
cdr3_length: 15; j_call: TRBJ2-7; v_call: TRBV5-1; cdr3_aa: CASSQTLQGSYEQYF
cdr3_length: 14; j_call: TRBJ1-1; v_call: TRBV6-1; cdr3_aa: CASSESRSEAEAFF
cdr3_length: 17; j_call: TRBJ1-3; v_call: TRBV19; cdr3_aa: CASNLLGTVSSGNTIYF
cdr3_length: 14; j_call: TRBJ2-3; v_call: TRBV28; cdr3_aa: CASSLDRDTDTQYF
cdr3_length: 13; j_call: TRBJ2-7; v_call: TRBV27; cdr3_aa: CASSLQQGGEQYF
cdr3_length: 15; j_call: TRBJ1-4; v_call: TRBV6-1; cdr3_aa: CASSLRVGTNEKLFF
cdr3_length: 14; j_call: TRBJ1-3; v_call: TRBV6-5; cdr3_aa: CASSQLASGNTIYF
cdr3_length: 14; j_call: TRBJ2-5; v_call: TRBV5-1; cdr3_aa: CASSVTGGEETQYF
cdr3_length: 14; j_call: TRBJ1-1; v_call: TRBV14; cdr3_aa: CASSQVQGHSRAFF
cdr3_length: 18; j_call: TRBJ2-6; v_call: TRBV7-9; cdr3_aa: CASSLPGTGGSGANVLTF
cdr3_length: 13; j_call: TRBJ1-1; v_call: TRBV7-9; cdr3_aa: CASSLQGSTEAFF
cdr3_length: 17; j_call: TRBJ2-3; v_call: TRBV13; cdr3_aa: CASSPGTSGAGTDTQYF
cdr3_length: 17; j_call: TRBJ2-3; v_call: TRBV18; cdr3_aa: CASSPGLAGGPGDTQYF
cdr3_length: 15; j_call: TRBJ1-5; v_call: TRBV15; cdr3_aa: CATSRDLQGNQPQHF
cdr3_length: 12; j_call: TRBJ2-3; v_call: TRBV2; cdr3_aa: CASSDRADTQYF
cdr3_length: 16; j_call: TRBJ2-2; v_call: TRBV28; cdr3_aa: CASGQRGGLNTGELFF
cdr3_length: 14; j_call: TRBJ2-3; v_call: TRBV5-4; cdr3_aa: CASSPLPSTDTQYF
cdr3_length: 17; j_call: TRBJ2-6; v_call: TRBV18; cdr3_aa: CASSPGQPSSGANVLTF
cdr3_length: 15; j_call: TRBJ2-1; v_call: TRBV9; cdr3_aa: CASSVGGTTDNEQFF
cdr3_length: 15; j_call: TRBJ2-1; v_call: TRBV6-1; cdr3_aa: CASSDRQGGYNEQFF
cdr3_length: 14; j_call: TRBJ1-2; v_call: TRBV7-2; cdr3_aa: CASSLDPRGYGYTF
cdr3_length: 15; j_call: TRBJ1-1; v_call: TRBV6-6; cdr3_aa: CASSYSTGGRTEAFF
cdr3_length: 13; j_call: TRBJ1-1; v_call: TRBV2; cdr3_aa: CASSLGQGAQAFF
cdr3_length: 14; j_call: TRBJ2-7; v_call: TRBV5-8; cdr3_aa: CASSSRAGGYEQYF
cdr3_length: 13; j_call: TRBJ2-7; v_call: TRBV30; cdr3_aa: CAWAKTGLGEQYF
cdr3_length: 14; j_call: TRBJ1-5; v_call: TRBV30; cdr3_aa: CAWSVTGTIQPQHF
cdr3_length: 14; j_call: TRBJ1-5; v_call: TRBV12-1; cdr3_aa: CASSPEGSNQPQHF
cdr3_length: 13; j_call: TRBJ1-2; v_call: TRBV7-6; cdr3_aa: CASSPGQNYGYTF